This T cell receptor (beta chain) was retrieved from a study of control samples from healthy donors and cancer patients. Germline CDR1 SGHAT, CDR2 FQNNGV. Trimming removed 5 bases from V and 1 base from J; junction bases left unmatched: 8. The CDR3 has 16 residues. Method: immunoSEQ multiplex PCR; TCRdb's copy keeps in-frame clones and lacks some. Of 400,000 to 450,000 clones listed, 75% to 95% are singletons. This rearrangement joins TRBV11-2 to TRBJ1-1; the match to TRBD1 covers 9 bases. The sample taken for sequencing was PBMCs. The receptor was derived from a middle-aged man with head and neck cancer. The CDR3 loop reads CASSRSQGARNTEAFF. The CDR3, as DNA: TGTGCCAGCAGCCGTTCACAGGGGGCTAGGAACACTGAAGCTTTCTTT.